This TCR beta chain was retrieved from a study of untreated major depressive disorder. Trimming stripped 1 base from V and 11 bases from J, with 12 bases between. The CDR3 runs to 14 residues. The germline CDR1 and CDR2 sequences are LNHNV and YYDKDF (reference sequence). Regarding this clone: Its antigen is not identified.

Study-level findings and limits: Depressed patients' CD4+ T cells carried increased TRBV05-01 (Vbeta 5.1) usage versus control CD4+ T cells.

Patients had DSM-IV major depressive disorder with a Hamilton Depression score of at least 18. For at least 8 weeks, patients took no psychiatric medication. Magnetic negative selection enriched CD4+ T cells from thawed PBMCs. Typically about 96% of enriched cells were CD4+. Assay used: immunoSEQ multiplex PCR; TCRdb lists only in-frame clones, some missing. The sample lists roughly 17,000 clones, about 92% occurring once. Material: CD4+ T cells from PBMCs. The chain uses TRBV15 and TRBJ1-6; D call uncertain. This clonotype was sampled from a middle-aged woman with major depressive disorder. For the CDR3, the DNA is TGTGCCACCAGCAGAGGGAGGGAGACGACACCCCTCCACTTT. Residues: CATSRGRETTPLHF.